Presented here are 28 T cell receptor beta chains from one specimen sequenced in a study of shared clonotypes between healthy human individuals. Assay: immunoSEQ multiplex PCR; the TCRdb copy retains only in-frame clones and omits some. The table includes some 500,000 clones, approximately 71% detected once. The sample comprised PBMCs. These receptors originate from a woman aged 40 to 49 in good health. Some clones in this sample may be carry-over from other donors' samples.

The table lists this clone with a count of one. The rearrangement links TRBV10-3 to TRBJ1-1, with D uncertain. Trimming removed 3 bases at V and 5 bases at J, with 13 bases between. Germline V gene lookup returns CDR1 ENHRY and CDR2 SYGVKD. The CDR3 is 14 residues long. Here the CDR3 DNA reads TGTGCCATCAGTGACCCGGTGGGTCGGACTGAAGCTTTCTTT. Translation gives CAISDPVGRTEAFF.

The chain uses TRBV7-9 and TRBJ2-1; 8 bases line up with TRBD2. Losses at the gene ends were 5 bases for V and 8 bases for J; bases not matched to a gene: 11. This CDR3 comprises 15 residues. Germline V gene sequence: CDR1 SEHNR, CDR2 FQNEAQ (reference sequence). CDR3 nucleotide sequence: TGTGCCAGCAGCCCGGCCCACAGCGGGAGCGATGAGCAGTTCTTC. Translated, it gives CASSPAHSGSDEQFF. Supplemented by reference TRBV7-9 and TRBJ2-1, the full variable domain reads DTGVSQNPRHKITKRGQNVTFRCDPISEHNRLYWYRQTLGQGPEFLTYFQNEAQLEKSRLLSDRFSAERPKGSFSTLEIQRTEQGDSAMYLCASSPAHSGSDEQFFGPGTRLTVL.

Here the CDR3 reads CASSEAAGLGNEQYF. CDR3 in DNA: TGTGCCAGCAGTGAAGCCGCGGGACTCGGAAACGAGCAGTACTTC. The V and J genes are TRBV2 and TRBJ2-7; possibly TRBD2 for D (6 bases). The ends were cut back, 0 bases at V and 5 bases at J, with 14 bases in the middle. This CDR3 region has 15 residues. Germline V gives CDR1 SNHLY, CDR2 FYNNEI.

The chain recombines TRBV9 with TRBJ1-1; TRBD1 agrees at 10 bases. CDR3 length: 15 residues. Germline values: CDR1 SGDLS, CDR2 YYNGEE. Germline trimming cut 4 bases from V and 6 bases from J; bases unmatched to any gene: 9. CDR3 residues: CASSPRTGGVAEAFF. The CDR3 DNA sequence: TGTGCCAGCAGCCCCCGGACAGGGGGAGTCGCTGAAGCTTTCTTT.

CDR3 sequence reads: CASSQPILDTQYF. The DNA for the CDR3 is TGCGCCAGCAGCCAACCTATACTGGATACGCAGTATTTT. V usage is TRBV4-1 and J usage is TRBJ2-3; D remains ambiguous. CDR1 is MGHRA and CDR2 is YSYEKL in the germline V gene. This CDR3 region has 13 residues. Between the trimmed V and J ends, which lost 2 bases and 6 bases, there was a span of 9 bases.

Points on this clone: A far more abundant clone sits one base away, making this likely a read error. This chain links TRBV19 with TRBJ2-7; TRBD1 or TRBD2 may be the D gene (5 bases each). The CDR3 has 14 amino acids. CDR1 and CDR2 from the germline V gene are LNHDA and SQIVND (reference sequence). V lost 8 bases to trimming and J lost 1 base, with 15 bases between them. Here the CDR3 DNA reads TGTGCCAGTGGTTGGGACCACACTTCCTACGAGCAGTACTTC. Translated, it gives CASGWDHTSYEQYF.

Concerning this clone itself: Other DNA sequences in this sample translate to the same CDR3. V is TRBV11-2 and J is TRBJ2-5; no definite D call. V was cut by 3 bases and J by 0 bases, with 5 bases left in between. The CDR3 has 13 amino acids. Germline CDR1 is SGHAT and CDR2 is FQNNGV. CDR3 sequence reads: CASSFGYQETQYF. The CDR3 bases are TGTGCCAGCAGCTTTGGTTACCAAGAGACCCAGTACTTC. Filled out from reference TRBV11-2 and TRBJ2-5, the complete variable domain reads EAGVAQSPRYKIIEKRQSVAFWCNPISGHATLYWYQQILGQGPKLLIQFQNNGVVDDSQLPKDRFSAERLKGVDSTLKIQPAKLEDSAVYLCASSFGYQETQYFGPGTRLLVL.

The rearrangement joins TRBV10-3 to TRBJ1-5; D remains ambiguous. With 10 bases removed from V and 4 bases from J, the gap between germline ends came to 14 bases. The CDR3 is made up of 13 amino acids. Germline V lookup: CDR1 ENHRY, CDR2 SYGVKD. CDR3 protein: CATTAWENQPQHF. CDR3 DNA: TGTGCCACCACGGCTTGGGAAAATCAGCCCCAGCATTTT.

The V and J genes are TRBV1 and TRBJ2-1; TRBD2, the D gene given by the table, was not confirmed from the DNA. TRBV1 is given as a pseudogene. The CDR3 runs 15 residues. The CDR3 spells CTSSEVSGNGNEQFF. For the CDR3, the DNA is TGCACCAGCAGCGAAGTTAGCGGGAACGGCAATGAGCAGTTCTTC.

Remarks on this clone: Just one base apart from a much larger clone, this may be a read error. V gene TRBV7-8 combines with J gene TRBJ2-7; 7 bases fit TRBD1. Unmatched junction bases numbered 9, after V lost 6 bases and J lost 4 bases. The CDR3 totals 14 residues. Germline CDR1 SGHVS, CDR2 FQNEAQ. CDR3 nucleotides: TGTGCCAGCAGGCCGACAGGGAAGGGGTACGAGCAGTACTTC. This encodes CASRPTGKGYEQYF.

The chain joins TRBV7-9 to TRBJ1-2; TRBD1 agrees at 7 bases. Germline trimming cut 5 bases from V and 7 bases from J; bases unmatched to any gene: 13. In germline, CDR1 is SEHNR, CDR2 FQNEAQ (reference sequence). The CDR3 extends over 15 amino acids. The DNA for the CDR3 is TGTGCCAGCAGCCGAAGGGGACAGAAAGGAGGTGGCTACACCTTC. Translating gives CASSRRGQKGGGYTF.

Notes on this clone: The likely explanation is a read error, given a far larger clone one base away. Within the sample, other DNA sequences also encode this same CDR3. This chain joins TRBV29-1 and TRBJ2-5; the match to TRBD1 covers 9 bases. Gene TRBJ2-7 matches the end of the DNA better, so the J call may be wrong. The length of the CDR3 is 11 residues. Per the germline V gene, CDR1 is SQVTM and CDR2 is ANQGSEA. The chain's CDR3 is CSVDRGSEQYF. In DNA form, the CDR3 reads TGCAGCGTAGACAGGGGGTCCGAGCAGTACTTC.

This clone was detected once. The chain employs TRBV5-4 and TRBJ2-1, with D possibly matching TRBD1 (5 bases). The CDR3 totals 13 residues. The ends were cut back, 3 bases at V and 9 bases at J, with 13 bases in the middle. Germline V gene sequence: CDR1 SGHNT, CDR2 YYREEE (reference sequence). DNA for the CDR3: TGTGCCAGCAGCTCCCTAGAAGGGGCTGAGCAGTTCTTC. Amino acids: CASSSLEGAEQFF.

As regards this clone: One junction end does not reproduce the germline sequence, and a read error may be involved. The CDR3 nucleotides read TGTGCCAGCAGCTTAGTAGCGACTAGCGGATTAGGGGAGCGGTTCTTC. Amino acid sequence: CASSLVATSGLGERFF. The chain links TRBV7-2 to TRBJ2-1; 9 bases align to TRBD2. Germline V gene lookup returns CDR1 SGHTA and CDR2 FQGNSA. The CDR3 is 16 amino acids.

This chain links TRBV10-3 with TRBJ1-2, with no clear D. V lost 2 bases, J lost 0 bases, and 7 bases lay in between. The CDR3 spans 14 residues. Looked up from germline, CDR1 is ENHRY and CDR2 is SYGVKD. CDR3 residues: CAISEGASNYGYTF. CDR3 bases: TGTGCCATCAGTGAGGGAGCGTCTAACTATGGCTACACCTTC.

V and J are TRBV7-9 and TRBJ2-2; TRBD2 matches 8 bases. V dropped 5 bases and J dropped 3; count of bases not matched to a gene: 5. CDR1 is SEHNR, CDR2 FQNEAQ, per germline (reference sequence). This CDR3 has 15 residues. CDR3 in amino acids: CASSMGLEDTGELFF. The DNA of the CDR3 is TGTGCCAGCAGCATGGGACTAGAGGACACCGGGGAGCTGTTTTTT.

Points on this clone: A read error likely explains this, since a far larger clone differs by one base. The conserved phenylalanine or tryptophan normally closing the CDR3 is absent here, so this likely arose from a read error. The chain carries TRBV5-1 and TRBJ1-1; 7 bases map to TRBD1. Germline CDR1 and CDR2: SGHRS and YFSETQ. This CDR3 comprises 14 residues. J lost 1 base, V lost 4 bases, and 4 bases had no gene match. In nucleotides, the CDR3 is TGCGCCAGCAGCAGGTCAGGGGGGAACACTGAAGCTTTCTCT. The encoded protein is CASSRSGGNTEAFS.

The gene calls are TRBV28 and TRBJ2-7, with 8 bases that match TRBD1. The CDR3 loop spans 17 amino acids. CDR1 MDHEN and CDR2 SYDVKM come from the germline V gene. With 7 bases clipped from V and 5 bases from J, the junction kept 19 bases outside the gene matches. The CDR3 coding sequence is TGTGCCAGCATCGGGATCAGGGGGCACCAGAAATCCGACGAGCAGTACTTC. Translated, it gives CASIGIRGHQKSDEQYF.

Concerning this clone itself: A far larger clone is a single base away, which makes a read error likely. The sample holds other DNA sequences that translate to the same CDR3. This chain links TRBV30 with TRBJ1-4; D unclear. This CDR3 has 13 amino acids. Germline V CDR1 and CDR2: GTSNPN, SVGIG (reference sequence). This CDR3 is CAWMPGTNEKLFF. The CDR3 DNA reads TGTGCCTGGATGCCGGGAACTAATGAAAAGCTGTTTTTT.

Here the CDR3 DNA reads TGCAGCGTGGGACTAGCGGGGTCTTCCTACAATGAGCAGTTCTTC. As protein: CSVGLAGSSYNEQFF. J is TRBJ2-1 and V is TRBV29-1; 13 bases map to TRBD2. The CDR3 has 15 amino acids. CDR1 is SQVTM, CDR2 ANQGSEA, per germline. Germline trimming cut 6 bases from V and 1 base from J; bases unmatched to any gene: 3.

J is TRBJ1-2 and V is TRBV19, with TRBD1 as a possible D gene (5 bases). The CDR3 loop spans 13 amino acids. The germline V gene encodes CDR1 LNHDA and CDR2 SQIVND (reference sequence). The V gene lost 3 bases and the J gene lost 8 bases, with 13 bases spanning the gap. The CDR3 spells CASSIGGNGGYTF. In DNA, the CDR3 is TGTGCCAGTAGTATTGGGGGGAATGGCGGCTACACCTTC. Filled out from reference TRBV19 and TRBJ1-2, the complete variable domain reads DGGITQSPKYLFRKEGQNVTLSCEQNLNHDAMYWYRQDPGQGLRLIYYSQIVNDFQKGDIAEGYSVSREKKESFPLTVTSAQKNPTAFYLCASSIGGNGGYTFGSGTRLTVV.

There are many counts of this clone. Other nucleotide sequences from this sample produce the same CDR3. V is TRBV28 and J is TRBJ1-2, with a tentative D call TRBD1 (5 bases). CDR1 is MDHEN and CDR2 is SYDVKM in the germline V gene. The CDR3 spans 15 residues. Between the trimmed V and J ends, which lost 7 bases and 2 bases, there was a span of 17 bases. CDR3 sequence: CASTPLQGFNYGYTF. The CDR3 region has the DNA TGTGCCAGCACCCCCCTTCAGGGTTTCAACTATGGCTACACCTTC.

Worth noting for this clone: A read error is likely here: a far larger clone is one base away. V gene TRBV7-2 combines with J gene TRBJ1-1; no definite D call. The CDR3 totals 13 residues. CDR1 is SGHTA and CDR2 is FQGNSA in the germline V gene. The V and J ends lost 0 bases and 4 bases respectively, with 6 bases between them. DNA for the CDR3: TGTACCAGCAGCTTAGCGGGGTCCACTGAAGCTTTCTTT. Residues: CTSSLAGSTEAFF.

The chain links TRBV7-2 to TRBJ2-7; TRBD1 agrees at 9 bases. Germline V gene data show CDR1 as SGHTA and CDR2 as FQGNSA. V lost 4 bases to trimming and J lost 2 bases; unmatched junction nucleotides: 6. The CDR3 sequence is 15 residues long. The CDR3, as DNA: TGTGCCAGCAGCTCACAGGGGGCAGTCACCTACGAGCAGTACTTC. Residues: CASSSQGAVTYEQYF.

The chain carries TRBV15 and TRBJ2-7; 8 bases are shared with TRBD2. The germline CDR1 and CDR2 sequences are LNHNV and YYDKDF (reference sequence). The CDR3 consists of 15 residues. Losses at the gene ends were 4 bases for V and 2 bases for J; bases not matched to a gene: 7. This chain's CDR3 is CATSTTTSGPYEQYF. CDR3 in DNA: TGTGCCACCAGCACAACTACTAGCGGTCCCTACGAGCAGTACTTC.

The chain uses TRBV6-4 and TRBJ2-1, with TRBD2 identical over 13 bases. CDR3 length equals 19 residues. Germline V lookup: CDR1 MRHNA, CDR2 SNTAGT. V lost 6 bases and J lost 0; bases outside the gene matches: 11. The chain's CDR3 is CASSRGLAGAPGSYNEQFF. As DNA, the CDR3 is TGTGCCAGCAGCCGCGGACTAGCGGGAGCCCCAGGCTCCTACAATGAGCAGTTCTTC.

J is TRBJ2-5 and V is TRBV9; possible D gene TRBD1, 7 bases. CDR3 length equals 13 residues. Trimming cost V 3 bases and J 5 bases, with 11 bases left between them. In germline, CDR1 is SGDLS, CDR2 YYNGEE. The CDR3 here is CASSATGRETQYF. CDR3 bases: TGTGCCAGCAGCGCGACAGGGAGGGAGACCCAGTACTTC.

CDR3 DNA: TGCGCCAGCAGCTCTAGGGGGGAGGGCCAAGAGACCCAGTACTTC. Its translation is CASSSRGEGQETQYF. The V gene is TRBV5-1, the J gene TRBJ2-5, with TRBD2 as a possible D gene (7 bases). CDR1 and CDR2 (germline): SGHRS, YFSETQ. The CDR3 contains 15 residues. Trimming left V 3 bases short and J 1 base short, with 13 bases between. Using reference TRBV5-1 and TRBJ2-5 for the parts outside the CDR3, the full variable domain is KAGVTQTPRYLIKTRGQQVTLSCSPISGHRSVSWYQQTPGQGLQFLFEYFSETQRNKGNFPGRFSGRQFSNSRSEMNVSTLELGDSALYLCASSSRGEGQETQYFGPGTRLLVL.